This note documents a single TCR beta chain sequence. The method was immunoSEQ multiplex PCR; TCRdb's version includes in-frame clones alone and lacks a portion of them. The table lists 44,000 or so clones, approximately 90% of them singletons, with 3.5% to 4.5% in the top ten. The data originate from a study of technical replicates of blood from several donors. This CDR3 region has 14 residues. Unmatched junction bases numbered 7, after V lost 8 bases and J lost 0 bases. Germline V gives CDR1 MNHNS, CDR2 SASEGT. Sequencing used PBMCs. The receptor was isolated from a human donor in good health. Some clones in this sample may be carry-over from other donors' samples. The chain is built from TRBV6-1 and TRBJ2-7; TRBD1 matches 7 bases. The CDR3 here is CASATGSSSYEQYF. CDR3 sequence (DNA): TGTGCCAGCGCGACAGGGTCCAGCTCCTACGAGCAGTACTTC.